Following are 9 T cell receptor beta chains from one sample sequenced in a study of glioma-infiltrating T cells after dendritic cell vaccination. Sequenced by immunoSEQ multiplex PCR; TCRdb stores in-frame clones only, minus some. Among more than 95,000 clones listed, 80% to 90% were seen once. The input for sequencing was blood, taken before dendritic cell vaccination. The receptor source for this set is a human donor with glioblastoma.

The chain recombines TRBV5-1 with TRBJ1-5, with D maybe TRBD1 (5 bases). Germline lookup yields CDR1 SGHRS and CDR2 YFSETQ. This CDR3 is built from 15 residues. Trimming stripped 2 bases from V and 2 bases from J, with 11 bases between. The CDR3 nucleotides are TGCGCCAGCAGCTTTGGGACGGGGGGCAATCAGCCCCAGCATTTT. Its protein is CASSFGTGGNQPQHF.

The gene calls are TRBV19 and TRBJ1-2, with TRBD1 as a possible D gene (6 bases). The CDR3 contains 16 residues. Germline lookup yields CDR1 LNHDA and CDR2 SQIVND (reference sequence). Trimming shortened V by 5 bases and J by 5 bases, and 21 bases separated the two germline ends. The CDR3 coding sequence is TGTGCCAGTAGTCCCCAGGGGAACGGGGTTCCTTATGGCTACACCTTC. It codes for CASSPQGNGVPYGYTF.

The rearrangement joins TRBV18 to TRBJ2-7; D is perhaps TRBD1 (6 bases). CDR3 size: 16 residues. Germline V CDR1 and CDR2: KGHSH, LQKENI. The V gene lost 3 bases and the J gene lost 1 base, with 16 bases spanning the gap. The CDR3 is CASSPSGGADSYEQYF. DNA for the CDR3: TGTGCCAGCTCACCGAGTGGGGGCGCGGATTCCTACGAGCAGTACTTC. The whole variable domain, filled in from reference TRBV18 and TRBJ2-7, reads NAGVMQNPRHLVRRRGQEARLRCSPMKGHSHVYWYRQLPEEGLKFMVYLQKENIIDESGMPKERFSAEFPKEGPSILRIQQVVRGDSAAYFCASSPSGGADSYEQYFGPGTRLTVT.

The chain employs TRBV5-4 and TRBJ2-3, with D possibly matching TRBD2 (6 bases). Trimming took 4 bases from V and 2 from J, leaving 14 bases between them. Germline V gives CDR1 SGHNT, CDR2 YYREEE (reference sequence). The CDR3 covers 15 residues. The CDR3 coding sequence is TGTGCCAGCAGCCGGGAGATTAGTGCCACAGATACGCAGTATTTT. This gives the protein CASSREISATDTQYF.

J is TRBJ2-4 and V is TRBV4-1; 8 bases are shared with TRBD1. With 5 bases clipped from V and 7 bases from J, the junction kept 7 bases outside the gene matches. This CDR3 spans 14 amino acids. Germline V lookup: CDR1 MGHRA, CDR2 YSYEKL. For the CDR3, the DNA is TGCGCCAGCAGCTTCCGGACAGGGAGGAACATTCAGTACTTC. Encoded protein: CASSFRTGRNIQYF.

The chain employs TRBV6-1 and TRBJ1-6; D is uncertain. The V gene lost 2 bases and the J gene lost 10 bases, with 18 bases spanning the gap. The CDR3 is 16 residues long. The germline V gene encodes CDR1 MNHNS and CDR2 SASEGT. As DNA, the CDR3 is TGTGCCAGCAGTGAAACGGTGGGCTCCCCATTCTCACCCCTCCACTTT. It encodes CASSETVGSPFSPLHF.

The CDR3 bases are TGTGCCAGCCGGCCCCGGGTAAGCACAGATACGCAGTATTTT. The encoded protein is CASRPRVSTDTQYF. The chain has TRBV2 and TRBJ2-3; D remains ambiguous. Looked up from germline, CDR1 is SNHLY and CDR2 is FYNNEI. This CDR3 region has 14 residues. V dropped 8 bases and J dropped 0 bases, with 12 bases sitting between them. The full variable domain, with the rest looked up from reference TRBV2 and TRBJ2-3, is EPEVTQTPSHQVTQMGQEVILRCVPISNHLYFYWYRQILGQKVEFLVSFYNNEISEKSEIFDDQFSVERPDGSNFTLKIRSTKLEDSAMYFCASRPRVSTDTQYFGPGTRLTVL.

A single count supports this clone. V is TRBV7-2 and J is TRBJ1-4; D not certain. The germline gives CDR1 SGHTA, CDR2 FQGNSA. The germline V and J ends were trimmed by 1 base and 7 bases, with 7 bases remaining between them. The CDR3 has 13 residues. The CDR3 spells CASSLDTVEKLFF. DNA of the CDR3: TGTGCCAGCAGCTTAGATACAGTTGAAAAACTGTTTTTT.

The V gene is TRBV2, the J gene TRBJ2-2; the match to TRBD2 covers 12 bases. From germline, CDR1 is SNHLY and CDR2 FYNNEI. The V gene end was trimmed by 4 bases and the J gene end by 6 bases; junction bases not matched to a gene: 9. The CDR3 is 17 amino acids. The CDR3 sequence is CASSVSSGGVIAGELFF. Here the CDR3 DNA reads TGTGCCAGCAGTGTCTCTAGCGGGGGGGTAATCGCCGGGGAGCTGTTTTTT.